The T cell receptor (beta chain) under discussion was sequenced for a study of blood T cell repertoires in COVID-19 (dated by TCRdb to 2018 to 2021). Study-wide context: Collaborator samples came from the United States, Italy and Spain and covered acute and convalescent phases of COVID-19. The material from the prospective study consisted of cDNA or gDNA derived from T cells, B-cell-depleted T cells, or PBMCs. Subjects who had been exposed to COVID-19, were actively infected with it, or had recovered from it provided the deeply sampled blood TCRbeta repertoires that made up the dataset. The repertoires were released in a freely available public database meant as a resource for research on the immune response to SARS-CoV-2. The samples were drawn from two sources: the first 160 participants of the ongoing ImmuneRACE study, and over 950 subjects contributed by 6 global collaborators. A de-identified subject ID, COVID-19 status, age in years and sex were almost always included in the sample metadata. HLA class I and class II types, where available, came from metadata supplied by the sample provider rather than from assay-based typing.

The CDR3 starts with the cysteine, ends with the phenylalanine, and has 15 residues. Kept here is only the CDR3 DNA, which spans 45 bases and is read in frame from base 1. The germline V gene (reference sequence) sets CDR1 to MNHEY and CDR2 to SMNVEV. V is shortened by 3 bases, J by 8 bases, and the region joining them spans 19 bases. TCRbeta CDR3 regions were amplified from genomic DNA using the immunoSEQ Assay, a bias-controlled multiplex PCR. In the original analysis: The number of nucleated cells in each sample was estimated by amplification of reference gene primers within the assay. Sequence reads were collapsed and filtered to measure the absolute abundance of every unique TCRbeta CDR3 rearrangement. Productive Simpson clonality was computed per sample as the square root of Simpson's diversity index over productive rearrangements. TCRdb limited this immuneACCESS table to in-frame rearrangements with V and J called. A share of clones is missing; checked studies link under half to unresolved V genes, and the rest is unexplained. V, J and clone size reflect that table, while D and trimming were determined from the DNA. For this sample the table gives some 300,000 clones, of which roughly nine tenths were detected only once. Clones ranked in the top ten supply roughly 1.9% of the sample.

Regarding this clone: The specificity of this receptor is unknown. Base quality data are lacking; no much larger clone is found one base away.

One collaborating source in Seattle enrolled patients while the patients were actively infected and followed the patients over time throughout the course of disease. Each collaborating institution followed its own protocols to collect whole blood in K2EDTA tubes. For TCRbeta analysis, collaborators shipped samples as frozen whole blood, isolated PBMCs, or DNA extracted from either of those sample types. Overall results and qualifications from the work: The quantity of clinical and demographic metadata differed by source and by participant and was supplied without curation.

The clonotype comes from a woman aged 25 to 45 with COVID-19, enrolled during active disease. This sequence uses TRBV27 and TRBJ1-2; a confident D gene designation cannot be given. Input material: peripheral blood. The CDR3 here reads CASSLGMGALGGYTF. The nucleotide sequence is given as TGTGCCAGCAGTTTGGGGATGGGAGCCTTGGGGGGCTACACCTTC.